This entry concerns a single T cell receptor (beta chain). The sample is drawn from a study of blood T cell repertoires in COVID-19. At the level of the study: Specimens from acute and convalescent COVID-19 originated in the United States, Italy and Spain. T cells, B-cell-depleted T cells, or PBMCs provided the cDNA or gDNA that served as material.

Recruitment covered about two dozen US areas and drew participants whose ages spanned roughly 18 to 100 years. In assigning cohorts, the study relied on participant-reported clinical history. The assay was immunoSEQ multiplex PCR, and TCRdb's table has in-frame clones only and misses some. The data hold approximately 200,000 clones, with 75% to 90% observed a single time. After removal of 6 bases from V and 4 bases from J, the junction contained 7 bases not matched to a gene. Germline V gene lookup returns CDR1 SNHLY and CDR2 FYNNEI. CDR3 length equals 15 residues. The chain uses TRBV2 and TRBJ1-4; 8 bases match TRBD1. Sequencing was carried out using PBMCs or T cells enriched from blood (not recorded which). This TCR was sampled from a woman aged 25 to 45 who had recovered from COVID-19. CDR3 sequence: CASSKQGQVNEKLFF. DNA of the CDR3: TGTGCCAGCAGCAAACAGGGACAGGTTAATGAAAAACTGTTTTTT.